The 23 T cell receptor beta chains reported below all come from one sample, sequenced in a study of cytomegalovirus exposure and HLA in healthy donors. Use of 60 Vbeta and 13 Jbeta primers characterized the PCR. Using immunoSEQ multiplex PCR, the repertoire was profiled, and TCRdb retains in-frame clones only, with some absent. The table has fewer than 200,000 clones, about 75% seen once. The source material was PBMCs. The receptors were gathered from a male donor in good health and CMV-seropositive.

The CDR3 spells CASSLLAGGYTDTQYF. For the CDR3, the DNA is TGTGCCAGCAGCTTATTGGCGGGGGGGTACACAGATACGCAGTATTTT. The rearrangement links TRBV7-8 to TRBJ2-3; 9 nucleotides align to TRBD2. The CDR3 extends over 16 amino acids. The V gene end was trimmed by 2 bases and the J gene end by 2 bases; junction bases not matched to a gene: 5. From germline, CDR1 is SGHVS and CDR2 FQNEAQ.

V gene TRBV29-1 combines with J gene TRBJ2-3; 11 bases line up with TRBD1. The CDR3 runs 18 residues. CDR1 and CDR2 (germline): SQVTM, ANQGSEA. Unmatched junction bases numbered 13, after V lost 1 base and J lost 4 bases. The CDR3 DNA reads as TGCAGCGTTGAAGGAAGTGTTAGGACAGGGGGCAGGGCAGATACGCAGTATTTT. Its translation is CSVEGSVRTGGRADTQYF.

The chain carries TRBV25-1 and TRBJ1-2; D is perhaps TRBD1 (6 bases). V was trimmed by 6 bases and J by 3 bases, leaving 14 bases between them. This CDR3 is 14 amino acids long. CDR1 is MGHDK and CDR2 is SYGVNS in the germline V gene. The CDR3, as DNA: TGTGCCAGCAGGAGCAACAGGGTTTACTATGGCTACACCTTC. It codes for CASRSNRVYYGYTF.

This clone was found a few times. V is TRBV6-6 and J is TRBJ2-1; D possibly corresponds to TRBD1 (6 bases). Germline assignment: CDR1 MNHNY and CDR2 SVGAGI (reference sequence). This CDR3 region has 15 residues. Trimming shortened V by 7 bases and J by 6 bases, and 19 bases separated the two germline ends. CDR3 sequence (DNA): TGTGCCAGCACCCCATCGGGGCAGGGGTCCAATGAGCAGTTCTTC. It yields the protein CASTPSGQGSNEQFF.

The chain carries TRBV27 and TRBJ1-2; 7 bases map to TRBD1. In germline, CDR1 is MNHEY, CDR2 SMNVEV (reference sequence). CDR3 size: 13 residues. After removal of 8 bases from V and 8 bases from J, the junction contained 11 bases not matched to a gene. CDR3 residues: CASGRDRVGGYTF. For the CDR3, the DNA is TGTGCCAGCGGACGCGACAGGGTTGGGGGCTACACCTTC.

V gene TRBV19 combines with J gene TRBJ1-3; 7 bases match TRBD1. The CDR3 loop spans 18 amino acids. Germline V gene sequence: CDR1 LNHDA, CDR2 SQIVND (reference sequence). V lost 1 base to trimming and J lost 1 base; unmatched junction nucleotides: 10. CDR3 in DNA: TGTGCCAGTAGTATAGGGACAGGCGCTACCAATTCTGGAAACACCATATATTTT. Amino acid sequence: CASSIGTGATNSGNTIYF. Full variable domain (remainder filled in from reference TRBV19 and TRBJ1-3): DGGITQSPKYLFRKEGQNVTLSCEQNLNHDAMYWYRQDPGQGLRLIYYSQIVNDFQKGDIAEGYSVSREKKESFPLTVTSAQKNPTAFYLCASSIGTGATNSGNTIYFGEGSWLTVV.

The CDR3 nucleotides read TGTGCCAGCTCACAGACGACAGCAACCTACGAGCAGTACTTC. Translating it yields CASSQTTATYEQYF. The chain joins TRBV18 to TRBJ2-7; tentative D call: TRBD1 (5 bases). The V end was cut by 4 bases, the J end by 2 bases, with 12 bases between. This CDR3 is built from 14 residues. CDR1 and CDR2 from the germline V gene are KGHSH and LQKENI. Based on the CDR3 plus reference TRBV18 and TRBJ2-7, the full variable domain is NAGVMQNPRHLVRRRGQEARLRCSPMKGHSHVYWYRQLPEEGLKFMVYLQKENIIDESGMPKERFSAEFPKEGPSILRIQQVVRGDSAAYFCASSQTTATYEQYFGPGTRLTVT.

The chain couples TRBV30 to TRBJ2-3; a possible D gene is TRBD1 (6 bases). Germline loops: CDR1 GTSNPN, CDR2 SVGIG (reference sequence). V dropped 0 bases and J dropped 4 bases, with 8 bases sitting between them. CDR3 size: 13 residues. The CDR3 sequence: CAWSVGGSDTQYF. CDR3 DNA: TGTGCCTGGAGTGTAGGGGGATCAGATACGCAGTATTTT.

The chain uses TRBV19 and TRBJ2-5; 10 bases are shared with TRBD2. The germline V gene has CDR1 LNHDA and CDR2 SQIVND (reference sequence). V trimming: 3 bases; J trimming: 0 bases; junction bases outside the gene matches: 10. There are 18 residues in the CDR3. CDR3 nucleotide sequence: TGTGCCAGTAGTATTTTCCTAGCGGGGGACCTAGACCAAGAGACCCAGTACTTC. It translates to CASSIFLAGDLDQETQYF. The entire variable domain, with the rest obtained from reference TRBV19 and TRBJ2-5, is as follows: DGGITQSPKYLFRKEGQNVTLSCEQNLNHDAMYWYRQDPGQGLRLIYYSQIVNDFQKGDIAEGYSVSREKKESFPLTVTSAQKNPTAFYLCASSIFLAGDLDQETQYFGPGTRLLVL.

V is TRBV25-1 and J is TRBJ2-7, with 7 bases aligning to TRBD1. The CDR3 has 14 residues. With 5 bases clipped from V and 2 bases from J, the junction kept 6 bases outside the gene matches. Germline V lookup: CDR1 MGHDK, CDR2 SYGVNS. CDR3 residues: CASSSGQSAYEQYF. The CDR3 DNA is TGTGCCAGCAGTTCGGGACAGAGTGCCTACGAGCAGTACTTC.

V gene TRBV13 combines with J gene TRBJ1-4; 8 positions match TRBD1. The CDR3 spans 14 residues. With 0 bases clipped from V and 10 bases from J, the junction kept 4 bases outside the gene matches. The germline CDR1 and CDR2 sequences are PRHDT and FYEKMQ (reference sequence). CDR3 sequence reads: CASSLGRGPAKLFF. CDR3 DNA sequence: TGTGCCAGCAGCTTAGGCAGGGGGCCTGCAAAACTGTTTTTT. Looking up the rest from reference TRBV13 and TRBJ1-4 gives the full variable domain: AAGVIQSPRHLIKEKRETATLKCYPIPRHDTVYWYQQGPGQDPQFLISFYEKMQSDKGSIPDRFSAQQFSDYHSELNMSSLELGDSALYFCASSLGRGPAKLFFGSGTQLSVL.

This clone was counted a few times. The gene calls are TRBV30 and TRBJ1-5; 10 bases agree with TRBD1. V trimming: 2 bases; J trimming: 8 bases; junction bases outside the gene matches: 6. Germline CDR1 GTSNPN, CDR2 SVGIG (reference sequence). CDR3 size: 14 residues. The CDR3 here is CAWSPDRGLKPQHF. The CDR3 coding sequence is TGTGCCTGGAGTCCAGACAGGGGGCTCAAGCCCCAGCATTTT.

V gene TRBV7-2 combines with J gene TRBJ2-2; D is unresolved. Germline V gene lookup returns CDR1 SGHTA and CDR2 FQGNSA. The CDR3 sequence is 14 residues long. V was trimmed by 7 bases and J by 6 bases, leaving 15 bases between them. The CDR3 loop reads CASNPASIPGELFF. DNA for the CDR3: TGTGCCAGCAACCCTGCGAGTATTCCCGGGGAGCTGTTTTTT.

Turning to this clone: A junction end diverges from the germline sequence, so it may reflect a read error. CDR3 sequence: CASSFGEWDINF. Written as DNA, the CDR3 is TGCGCCAGCAGCTTCGGGGAGTGGGACATTAACTTC. This rearrangement joins TRBV5-1 to TRBJ2-5, with D possibly TRBD1 on 6 matching bases. Germline CDR1 and CDR2: SGHRS and YFSETQ. The CDR3 has 12 residues.

The rearrangement links TRBV6-5 to TRBJ1-2; the D gene is possibly TRBD1 (6 bases). Germline lookup yields CDR1 MNHEY and CDR2 SVGAGI. CDR3 length equals 12 residues. V lost 5 bases and J 6 bases, leaving 10 bases between the germline ends. The chain's CDR3 is CASSTSGDGYTF. CDR3 nucleotide sequence: TGTGCCAGCAGTACATCAGGGGATGGCTACACCTTC.

This clone came up a few times. J is TRBJ2-1 and V is TRBV2; possibly TRBD2 for D (5 bases). CDR1 and CDR2 from the germline V gene are SNHLY and FYNNEI. CDR3 length: 13 residues. The DNA of the CDR3 is TGTACCCGCTCTAGCCTCTCCTACAATGAGCAGTTCTTC. It translates to CTRSSLSYNEQFF.

This clone was counted a single time. The rearrangement links TRBV6-1 to TRBJ1-4; D unresolved. Germline CDR1 reads MNHNS; CDR2 reads SASEGT. CDR3 size: 18 residues. V gave up 2 bases and J gave up 4 bases, with 20 bases separating them. CDR3 sequence (DNA): TGTGCCAGCAGTGAACACGGGGAGAGTCGTTCCTTTAATGAAAAACTGTTTTTT. It is translated as CASSEHGESRSFNEKLFF.

This chain links TRBV18 with TRBJ2-2; 7 bases agree with TRBD1. Germline V gene data show CDR1 as KGHSH and CDR2 as LQKENI. The CDR3 consists of 15 residues. J lost 6 bases, V lost 1 base, and 5 bases had no gene match. The CDR3 DNA follows: TGTGCCAGCTCACCACAGGGGGCAGGTGCCGGGGAGCTGTTTTTT. This encodes CASSPQGAGAGELFF.

The chain links TRBV6-1 to TRBJ2-2, with D tentatively TRBD1 (5 bases). This CDR3 is 15 amino acids long. Trimming removed 6 bases from V and 4 bases from J, with 15 bases in between. CDR1 MNHNS and CDR2 SASEGT come from the germline V gene. As DNA, the CDR3 is TGTGCCAGCAGCCCGGGCAGGGCTCTCACCGGGGAGCTGTTTTTT. Translation: CASSPGRALTGELFF.

This sequence joins TRBV2 and TRBJ2-5, with unresolved D. Germline V gene sequence: CDR1 SNHLY, CDR2 FYNNEI. The CDR3 sequence is 14 residues long. The germline V and J ends were trimmed by 1 base and 5 bases, with 11 bases remaining between them. The CDR3, as DNA: TGTGCCAGCAGTGAAGGTATCAGATACGAGACCCAGTACTTC. This gives the protein CASSEGIRYETQYF.

The rearrangement joins TRBV29-1 to TRBJ2-1, with 8 bases identical to TRBD1. Per germline, CDR1 SQVTM and CDR2 ANQGSEA. This CDR3 has 16 residues. J gave up 4 bases and V 0 bases, and 8 bases lay outside the gene matches. DNA of the CDR3: TGCAGCGTTGAAGATTCCCAGGGGGCCGCATACAATGAGCAGTTCTTC. Amino acid sequence: CSVEDSQGAAYNEQFF.

On this clone itself: Other nucleotide sequences in the sample specify the same CDR3. CDR3 amino acids: CASSPEETQYF. The CDR3 region has the DNA TGTGCCAGCTCACCGGAGGAGACCCAGTACTTC. J is TRBJ2-5 and V is TRBV18; D call uncertain. This CDR3 is 11 amino acids long. In germline, CDR1 is KGHSH, CDR2 LQKENI. With 3 bases removed from V and 5 bases from J, the gap between germline ends came to 4 bases. The full variable domain, rest sourced from reference TRBV18 and TRBJ2-5, is NAGVMQNPRHLVRRRGQEARLRCSPMKGHSHVYWYRQLPEEGLKFMVYLQKENIIDESGMPKERFSAEFPKEGPSILRIQQVVRGDSAAYFCASSPEETQYFGPGTRLLVL.

The chain combines TRBV7-3 with TRBJ2-1; 11 positions agree with TRBD1. The V gene's germline CDR1 is SGHTA and CDR2 FQGTGA. The CDR3 extends over 15 amino acids. The junction had 7 bases not matched to a gene; V was cut back by 0 bases and J by 12 bases. The CDR3 loop is CASSLTGQGGMGQFF. CDR3 in DNA: TGTGCCAGCAGCTTAACGGGACAGGGGGGGATGGGGCAGTTCTTC.